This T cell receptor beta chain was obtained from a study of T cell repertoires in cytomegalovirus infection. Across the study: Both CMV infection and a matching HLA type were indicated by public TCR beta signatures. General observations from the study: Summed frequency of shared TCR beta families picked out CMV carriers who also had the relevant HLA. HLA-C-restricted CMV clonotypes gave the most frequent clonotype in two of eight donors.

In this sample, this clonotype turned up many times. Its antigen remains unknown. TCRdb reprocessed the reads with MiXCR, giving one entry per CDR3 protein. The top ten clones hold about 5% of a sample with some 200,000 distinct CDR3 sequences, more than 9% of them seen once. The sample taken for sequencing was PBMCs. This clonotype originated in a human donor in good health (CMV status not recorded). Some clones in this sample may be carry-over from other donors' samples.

In DNA, the CDR3 is TGTGCCAGCAGTTCCACAGGAGATCTATATGGCTACACCTTC. Protein sequence: CASSSTGDLYGYTF. The chain employs TRBV12-3 or TRBV12-4 and TRBJ1-2; TRBD1 is a possible D gene (5 bases). There are 14 residues in the CDR3. V lost 4 bases, J lost 5 bases, and 14 bases lay in between.